This T cell receptor beta chain was observed in a study of cytomegalovirus exposure and HLA in healthy donors. A note on this clone: Its cognate antigen is unknown.

Findings and caveats of the study: Using the classifier, cytomegalovirus status was reportedly diagnosed with high specificity and sensitivity.

Profiled with immunoSEQ multiplex PCR; TCRdb holds only in-frame clones, not every one. Of fewer than 200,000 clones in the sample, 65% to 90% were seen once. This clonotype originated in a young woman in good health and CMV-seronegative. What was sequenced was PBMCs.

The CDR3 region is CASSRHRGESTDTQYF. In DNA, the CDR3 is TGCGCCAGCAGCCGGCACAGGGGTGAAAGCACAGATACGCAGTATTTT. The chain links TRBV4-1 to TRBJ2-3; 7 bases align to TRBD1. In germline, CDR1 is MGHRA, CDR2 YSYEKL. V was clipped by 4 bases and J by 0 bases; unmatched bases: 7. The CDR3 has 16 amino acids.